These 28 T cell receptor beta chains share one sample of origin, sequenced in a study of identical twins. TCRdb analysed the 5' RACE reads with MiXCR anew, one entry per CDR3 protein. The table shows 1.5 million to 2 million distinct CDR3 sequences, with around 33% occurring only once. Sequenced sample: cord blood. The receptors stem from a newborn girl in good health.

As to this clonotype: The junction differs from germline at one of its ends, possibly a read error. As DNA, the CDR3 is TGTGCCAGCAGCCAAGATTATAAGGGGGTCGGCCTGAATCAGGCCCAGCATTTT. Translated, it gives CASSQDYKGVGLNQAQHF. The chain carries TRBV4-2 and TRBJ1-5, with D perhaps TRBD1 (6 bases). The CDR3 covers 18 residues. Looked up from germline, CDR1 is LGHNA and CDR2 is YNFKEQ.

This clonotype has a handful of counts. This chain uses TRBV20-1 with TRBJ1-2, with D unresolved. Germline CDR1 DFQATT, CDR2 SNEGSKA (reference sequence). Trimming shortened V by 0 bases and J by 8 bases, and 10 bases separated the two germline ends. The CDR3 runs to 12 residues. The CDR3 DNA is TGCAGTGCTAGAGATACCAGCTGGGGCTACACCTTC. Its protein is CSARDTSWGYTF.

This rearrangement joins TRBV4-1 to TRBJ2-1; no reliable D call. V was pared by 0 bases and J by 7 bases, with 13 bases between. Germline-derived CDR1 and CDR2 are MGHRA and YSYEKL. The CDR3 runs 15 residues. CDR3 in amino acids: CASSQERARMNEQFF. The CDR3, as DNA: TGCGCCAGCAGCCAAGAAAGGGCTAGAATGAATGAGCAGTTCTTC.

With respect to this clonotype: At one of its ends the junction is not consistent with the germline gene, which may arise from a read error. This chain connects TRBV20-1 to TRBJ2-4; TRBD1 aligns across 9 bases. Near its end, the DNA agrees better with TRBJ2-7, so the J call may be wrong. The V gene's germline CDR1 is DFQATT and CDR2 SNEGSKA (reference sequence). The CDR3 runs to 14 residues. CDR3 residues: CSAGDRGGLDEQYF. The DNA for the CDR3 is TGCAGTGCTGGAGACAGGGGGGGATTGGACGAGCAGTACTTC.

This sequence joins TRBV5-8 and TRBJ2-1; no reliable D call. Germline CDR1 and CDR2: SGHTS and YDEGEE. V gave up 4 bases and J gave up 8 bases, with 13 bases separating them. This CDR3 comprises 13 residues. The CDR3 region is CASSLSPLYEQFF. The DNA of the CDR3 is TGTGCCAGCAGCCTTAGTCCGCTCTATGAGCAGTTCTTC.

The rearrangement joins TRBV28 to TRBJ2-6; a weak D match, TRBD1 (6 bases). Trimming shortened V by 9 bases and J by 0 bases, and 15 bases separated the two germline ends. The CDR3 extends over 16 amino acids. In germline, CDR1 is MDHEN, CDR2 SYDVKM. The CDR3 DNA is TGTGCCAGACGTGGGGGCAAGAGCTCTGGGGCCAACGTCCTGACTTTC. Encoded protein: CARRGGKSSGANVLTF.

This clonotype was recorded a few times. The V gene is TRBV7-2, the J gene TRBJ2-1; 8 bases match TRBD2. V dropped 4 bases and J dropped 5; count of bases not matched to a gene: 13. Germline loops: CDR1 SGHTA, CDR2 FQGNSA. The CDR3 consists of 17 residues. The CDR3, as DNA: TGTGCCAGCAGCTCTCGACCCGGGACTAGAAAGGACAATGAGCAGTTCTTC. Amino acids: CASSSRPGTRKDNEQFF.

This clonotype occurred many times. This chain uses TRBV7-9 with TRBJ2-3; TRBD2 agrees at 10 bases. Trimming cost V 8 bases and J 5 bases; bases outside gene matches: 7. This CDR3 has 14 amino acids. Germline V gene sequence: CDR1 SEHNR, CDR2 FQNEAQ (reference sequence). CDR3: CASRTSGAGDTQYF. As DNA, the CDR3 is TGTGCCAGCCGGACTAGCGGCGCAGGAGATACGCAGTATTTT.

The J gene is TRBJ2-3, the V gene TRBV20-1, with 8 bases aligning to TRBD1. Germline CDR1 and CDR2: DFQATT and SNEGSKA (reference sequence). The CDR3 extends over 15 amino acids. V lost 0 bases to trimming and J lost 4 bases; unmatched junction nucleotides: 6. CDR3 protein: CSARDWQGAPDTQYF. CDR3 nucleotides: TGCAGTGCTAGAGATTGGCAGGGGGCCCCAGATACGCAGTATTTT.

This clonotype was picked up a small number of times. This chain uses TRBV7-2 with TRBJ1-2; 7 bases map to TRBD1. CDR1 is SGHTA, CDR2 FQGNSA, per germline. Unmatched junction bases numbered 5, after V lost 6 bases and J lost 4 bases. The CDR3 loop spans 13 amino acids. Written as DNA, the CDR3 is TGTGCCAGCAGTCGGGACAGCGCCTATGGCTACACCTTC. As protein: CASSRDSAYGYTF.

In this sample, this clonotype turned up many times. This chain connects TRBV7-9 to TRBJ1-2; D not resolved. The CDR3 totals 13 residues. Between the trimmed V and J ends, which lost 1 base and 0 bases, there was a span of 3 bases. Per the germline V gene, CDR1 is SEHNR and CDR2 is FQNEAQ (reference sequence). CDR3: CASSLEPNYGYTF. The CDR3 nucleotides are TGTGCCAGCAGCTTAGAACCTAACTATGGCTACACCTTC.

The chain joins TRBV20-1 to TRBJ1-6; TRBD1 matches at 9 bases. The V and J ends lost 7 bases and 9 bases, in that order; junction bases with no gene match: 10. CDR3 length: 14 residues. CDR1 and CDR2 (germline): DFQATT, SNEGSKA (reference sequence). The CDR3 here is CSVVKTGGSSPLHF. The CDR3 DNA follows: TGCAGTGTCGTGAAAACAGGGGGCAGTTCACCCCTCCACTTT.

The chain links TRBV6-5 to TRBJ1-6; D is perhaps TRBD1 (5 bases). The V gene's germline CDR1 is MNHEY and CDR2 SVGAGI. There are 14 residues in the CDR3. The V and J ends lost 4 bases and 7 bases respectively, with 11 bases between them. The CDR3 is CASSFSSGNSPLHF. The CDR3 DNA reads TGTGCCAGCAGTTTTTCTTCAGGGAATTCACCCCTCCACTTT.

V is TRBV10-1 and J is TRBJ2-1, with D perhaps being TRBD1 or TRBD2 (5 bases each). V was pared by 4 bases and J by 15 bases, with 19 bases between. The CDR3 runs 13 residues. Germline V CDR1 and CDR2: WNHNN, SYGVQD (reference sequence). The CDR3 is CASSVLPGAGLFF. The CDR3 DNA reads as TGCGCCAGCAGTGTCCTCCCCGGGGCAGGGCTGTTCTTC.

This clonotype was detected only a few times. The gene calls are TRBV2 and TRBJ1-2, with D unclear. V lost 3 bases to trimming and J lost 2 bases, with 16 bases between them. The CDR3 runs 16 residues. CDR1 and CDR2 from the germline V gene are SNHLY and FYNNEI. CDR3: CASSDSNRERNYGYTF. Here the CDR3 DNA reads TGTGCCAGCAGTGATTCGAATCGGGAAAGGAACTATGGCTACACCTTC.

This clonotype was recorded at least ten times. The rearrangement uses TRBV10-3 and TRBJ2-6; maybe TRBD1 (6 bases). The CDR3 is 14 amino acids. Between the trimmed V and J ends, which lost 6 bases and 1 base, there was a span of 7 bases. Germline V CDR1 and CDR2: ENHRY, SYGVKD. This CDR3 is CAISGTSGANVLTF. The CDR3 nucleotides are TGTGCCATCAGCGGGACATCTGGGGCCAACGTCCTGACTTTC.

The rearrangement uses TRBV21-1 and TRBJ2-1; TRBD2, as called in the table, went unchecked against the DNA. TRBV21-1 is a documented pseudogene. This CDR3 is 17 amino acids long. The chain's CDR3 is CASSKARLAGGNNEQFF. For the CDR3, the DNA is TGTGCCAGCAGCAAAGCGCGGCTAGCGGGGGGGAACAATGAGCAGTTCTTC.

The chain is built from TRBV4-1 and TRBJ2-1, with 7 bases identical to TRBD2. The CDR3 spans 17 residues. Looked up from germline, CDR1 is MGHRA and CDR2 is YSYEKL. The junction had 10 bases not matched to a gene; V was cut back by 3 bases and J by 2 bases. This CDR3 is CASSHRIRAGAYNEQFF. CDR3 DNA: TGCGCCAGCAGCCATAGGATCAGGGCGGGAGCCTACAATGAGCAGTTCTTC.

This clonotype was detected a few times. The rearrangement links TRBV24-1 to TRBJ2-1; D is undetermined. CDR3 length equals 17 residues. Between the trimmed V and J ends, which lost 2 bases and 5 bases, there was a span of 18 bases. The germline V gene has CDR1 KGHDR and CDR2 SFDVKD. The CDR3 DNA follows: TGTGCCACCAGTGATTCCCCACAGCCATTTTCGAACAATGAGCAGTTCTTC. Translated, it gives CATSDSPQPFSNNEQFF.

Written as DNA, the CDR3 is TGTGCCAGCAGAAGGACTAGCGGAGACTACGAGCAGTACTTC. Translated, it gives CASRRTSGDYEQYF. The rearrangement joins TRBV6-1 to TRBJ2-7, with 10 bases matching TRBD2. Trimming at V came to 6 bases and at J to 3 bases, leaving 5 bases not matched to a gene. CDR3 length equals 14 residues. Germline assignment: CDR1 MNHNS and CDR2 SASEGT.

This chain uses TRBV3-1 with TRBJ1-1; D is unresolved. The CDR3 has 13 amino acids. The V end lost 3 bases, the J end lost 4 bases, and 9 bases lay between the germline ends. CDR1 and CDR2 (germline): LGHDT, YNNKEL (reference sequence). In nucleotides, the CDR3 is TGTGCCAGCAGCCACGAGGGAGGCACTGAAGCTTTCTTT. Translated, it gives CASSHEGGTEAFF.

This clonotype was observed a few times. The chain joins TRBV28 to TRBJ2-2; 14 positions agree with TRBD2. This CDR3 has 17 amino acids. V dropped 4 bases and J dropped 4; count of bases not matched to a gene: 5. Germline CDR1 reads MDHEN; CDR2 reads SYDVKM. CDR3 bases: TGTGCCAGCAGTTATTGGGGACTAGCGGGAGTCACCGGGGAGCTGTTTTTT. This gives the protein CASSYWGLAGVTGELFF.

On this clonotype: An end of the junction does not agree with germline; a read error may underlie this. The V call is TRBV28, the J call TRBJ2-1; 12 nucleotides align to TRBD2. Germline V gene data show CDR1 as MDHEN and CDR2 as SYDVKM. This CDR3 contains 15 residues. The CDR3 coding sequence is TGTGCCGGCAGTCCCGGACTAGCGGGACGCAATGAGCAGTTCTTC. Translating it yields CAGSPGLAGRNEQFF. The full variable domain, with the rest looked up from reference TRBV28 and TRBJ2-1, is DVKVTQSSRYLVKRTGEKVFLECVQDMDHENMFWYRQDPGLGLRLIYFSYDVKMKEKGDIPEGYSVSREKKERFSLILESASTNQTSMYLCAGSPGLAGRNEQFFGPGTRLTVL.

The chain is built from TRBV20-1 and TRBJ2-7, with TRBD2 matching 9 bases. J was trimmed by 3 bases and V by 0 bases; bases with no gene match: 3. Per germline, CDR1 DFQATT and CDR2 SNEGSKA (reference sequence). The CDR3 extends over 14 amino acids. The CDR3: CSARDFSGGYEQYF. CDR3 bases: TGCAGTGCTAGAGACTTTAGCGGGGGCTACGAGCAGTACTTC.

This clonotype turned up a few times. The V gene is TRBV5-6, the J gene TRBJ2-3; TRBD1 might be the D (5 bases). The CDR3 is 15 residues long. V was clipped by 0 bases and J by 3 bases, with 11 bases between them. Germline V gene data show CDR1 as SGHDT and CDR2 as YYEEEE. CDR3 coding DNA: TGTGCCAGCAGCTTGGCCAGGGTTTGGACAGATACGCAGTATTTT. This gives the protein CASSLARVWTDTQYF.

The V call is TRBV20-1, the J call TRBJ2-7; TRBD1 agrees at 7 bases. V shed 7 bases and J 6 bases; nucleotides not matched to a gene: 9. Germline CDR1 DFQATT, CDR2 SNEGSKA (reference sequence). The CDR3 is 12 amino acids. This CDR3 reads CSEQGKDCEQYF. CDR3 in DNA: TGCAGTGAACAGGGGAAAGACTGCGAGCAGTACTTC.

In its sample, this clonotype was seen a few times. The rearrangement joins TRBV7-6 to TRBJ1-2; tentative D call: TRBD1 (6 bases). With 3 bases removed from V and 6 bases from J, the gap between germline ends came to 17 bases. Germline V gene data show CDR1 as SGHVS and CDR2 as FNYEAQ. The CDR3 runs 15 residues. CDR3 region: CASSLDPGALNGYTF. The CDR3 DNA reads as TGTGCCAGCAGCTTGGACCCAGGGGCGTTGAATGGCTACACCTTC.

Concerning this clonotype itself: This may arise from a read error, as a much more abundant clone is one base away. The chain couples TRBV2 to TRBJ2-5; 10 bases match TRBD2. This CDR3 is built from 13 residues. V trimming: 9 bases; J trimming: 11 bases; junction bases outside the gene matches: 12. Germline loops: CDR1 SNHLY, CDR2 FYNNEI. The CDR3: CARTGTSVNEQYF. CDR3 nucleotide sequence: TGTGCCAGAACCGGGACTAGCGTCAATGAGCAGTACTTC.